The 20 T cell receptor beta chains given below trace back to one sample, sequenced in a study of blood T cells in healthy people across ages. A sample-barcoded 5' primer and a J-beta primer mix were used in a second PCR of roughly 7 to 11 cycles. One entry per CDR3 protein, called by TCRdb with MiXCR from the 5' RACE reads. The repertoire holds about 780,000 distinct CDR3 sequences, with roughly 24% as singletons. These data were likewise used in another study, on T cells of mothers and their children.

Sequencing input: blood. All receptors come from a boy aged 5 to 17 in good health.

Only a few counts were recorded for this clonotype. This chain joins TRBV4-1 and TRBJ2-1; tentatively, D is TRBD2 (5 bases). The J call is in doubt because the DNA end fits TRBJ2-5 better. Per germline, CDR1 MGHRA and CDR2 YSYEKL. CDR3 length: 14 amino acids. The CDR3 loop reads CASSQELVKETQYF. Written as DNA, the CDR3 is TGCGCCAGCAGCCAAGAACTAGTGAAAGAGACCCAGTACTTC.

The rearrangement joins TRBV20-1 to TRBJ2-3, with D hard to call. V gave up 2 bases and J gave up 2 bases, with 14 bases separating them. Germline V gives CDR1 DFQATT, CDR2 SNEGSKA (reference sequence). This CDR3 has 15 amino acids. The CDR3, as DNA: TGCAGTGCTAGATTCCCTAGGTGGAACACAGATACGCAGTATTTT. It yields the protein CSARFPRWNTDTQYF.

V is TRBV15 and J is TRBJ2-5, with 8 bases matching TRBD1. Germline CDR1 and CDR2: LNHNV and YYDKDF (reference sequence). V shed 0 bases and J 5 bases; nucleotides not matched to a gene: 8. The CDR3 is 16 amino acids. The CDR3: CATSRDLTGARETQYF. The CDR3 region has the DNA TGTGCCACCAGCAGAGACCTGACAGGGGCAAGGGAGACCCAGTACTTC.

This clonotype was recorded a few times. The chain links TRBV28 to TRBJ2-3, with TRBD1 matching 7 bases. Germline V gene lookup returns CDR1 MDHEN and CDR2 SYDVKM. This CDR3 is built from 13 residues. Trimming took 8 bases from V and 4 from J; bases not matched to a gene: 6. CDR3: CASERQGSDTQYF. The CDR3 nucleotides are TGTGCCAGCGAACGACAGGGATCAGATACGCAGTATTTT.

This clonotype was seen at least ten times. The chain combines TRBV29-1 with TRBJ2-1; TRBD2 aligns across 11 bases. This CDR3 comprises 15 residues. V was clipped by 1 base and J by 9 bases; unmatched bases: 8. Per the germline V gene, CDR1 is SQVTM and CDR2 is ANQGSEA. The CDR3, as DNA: TGCAGCGTTGAAGTCCTCCTAGCGGGGGGTTCTGAGCAGTTCTTC. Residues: CSVEVLLAGGSEQFF.

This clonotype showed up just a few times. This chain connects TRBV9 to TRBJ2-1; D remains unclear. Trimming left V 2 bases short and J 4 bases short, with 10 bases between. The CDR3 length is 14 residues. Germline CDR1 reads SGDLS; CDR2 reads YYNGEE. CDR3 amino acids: CASSVSGLYNEQFF. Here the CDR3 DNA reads TGTGCCAGCAGCGTGAGTGGATTATACAATGAGCAGTTCTTC.

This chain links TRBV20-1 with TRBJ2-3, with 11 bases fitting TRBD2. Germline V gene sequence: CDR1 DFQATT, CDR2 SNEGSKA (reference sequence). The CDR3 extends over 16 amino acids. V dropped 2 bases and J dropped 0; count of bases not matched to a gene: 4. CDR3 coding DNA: TGCAGTGCTAGAACCGGGACTAGCGGAAGCACAGATACGCAGTATTTT. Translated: CSARTGTSGSTDTQYF.

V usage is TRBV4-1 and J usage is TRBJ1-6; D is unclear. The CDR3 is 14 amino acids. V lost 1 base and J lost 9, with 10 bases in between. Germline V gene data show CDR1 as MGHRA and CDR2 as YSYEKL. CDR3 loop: CASSQAPSSSPLHF. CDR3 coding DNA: TGCGCCAGCAGCCAAGCCCCCAGTAGTTCACCCCTCCACTTT.

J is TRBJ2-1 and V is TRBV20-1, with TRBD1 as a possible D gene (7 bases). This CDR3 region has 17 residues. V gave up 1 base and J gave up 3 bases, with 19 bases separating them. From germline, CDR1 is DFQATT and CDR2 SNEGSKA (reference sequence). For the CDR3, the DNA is TGCAGTGCTAGAGGCCCCCATGGGCAGGGGGGCTACAATGAGCAGTTCTTC. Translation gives CSARGPHGQGGYNEQFF.

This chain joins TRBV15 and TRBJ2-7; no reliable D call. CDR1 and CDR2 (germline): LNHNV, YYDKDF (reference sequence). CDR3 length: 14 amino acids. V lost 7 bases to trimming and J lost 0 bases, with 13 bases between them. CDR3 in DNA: TGTGCCACCATGTATTCCCGTTCCTCCTACGAGCAGTACTTC. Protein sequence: CATMYSRSSYEQYF.

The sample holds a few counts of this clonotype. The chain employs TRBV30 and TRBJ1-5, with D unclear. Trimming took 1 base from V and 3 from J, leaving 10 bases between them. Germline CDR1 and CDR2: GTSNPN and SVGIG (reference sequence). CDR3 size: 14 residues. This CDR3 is CAWSGTNYNQPQHF. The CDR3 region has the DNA TGTGCCTGGAGTGGGACGAACTACAATCAGCCCCAGCATTTT.

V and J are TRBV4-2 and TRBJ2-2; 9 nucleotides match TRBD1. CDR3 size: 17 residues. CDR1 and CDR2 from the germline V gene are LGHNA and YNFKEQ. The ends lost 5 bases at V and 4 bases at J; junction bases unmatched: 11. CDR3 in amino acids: CASSSRGQGLGTGELFF. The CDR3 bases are TGTGCCAGCAGCTCTAGGGGACAGGGTTTGGGCACCGGGGAGCTGTTTTTT.

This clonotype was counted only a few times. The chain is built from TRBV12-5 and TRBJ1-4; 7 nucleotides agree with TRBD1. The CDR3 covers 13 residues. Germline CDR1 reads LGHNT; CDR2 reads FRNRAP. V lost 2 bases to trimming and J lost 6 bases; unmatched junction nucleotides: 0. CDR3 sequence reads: CASGLTGDEKLFF. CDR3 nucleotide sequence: TGTGCTAGTGGTTTGACAGGGGATGAAAAACTGTTTTTT.

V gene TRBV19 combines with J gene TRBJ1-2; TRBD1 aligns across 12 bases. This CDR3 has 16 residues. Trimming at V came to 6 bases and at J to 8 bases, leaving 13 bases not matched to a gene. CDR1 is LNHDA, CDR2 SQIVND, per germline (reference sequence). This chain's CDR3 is CASRTRSGQGALGYTF. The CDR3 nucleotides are TGTGCCAGTAGAACCCGATCGGGACAGGGGGCTCTCGGCTACACCTTC.

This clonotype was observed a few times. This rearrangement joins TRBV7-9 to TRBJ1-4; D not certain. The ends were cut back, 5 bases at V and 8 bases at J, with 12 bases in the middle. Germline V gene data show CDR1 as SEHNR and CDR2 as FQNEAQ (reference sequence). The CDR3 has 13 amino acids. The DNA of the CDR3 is TGTGCCAGCAGCCACGGACTGGGGGAAAAACTGTTTTTT. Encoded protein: CASSHGLGEKLFF.

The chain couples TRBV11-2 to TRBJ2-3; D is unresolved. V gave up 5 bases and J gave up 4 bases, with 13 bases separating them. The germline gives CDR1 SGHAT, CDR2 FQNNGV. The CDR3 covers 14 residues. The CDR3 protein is CASSDRAGSDTQYF. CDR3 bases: TGTGCCAGCAGCGATAGGGCAGGCTCAGATACGCAGTATTTT. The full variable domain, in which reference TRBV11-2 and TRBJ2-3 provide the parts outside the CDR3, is EAGVAQSPRYKIIEKRQSVAFWCNPISGHATLYWYQQILGQGPKLLIQFQNNGVVDDSQLPKDRFSAERLKGVDSTLKIQPAKLEDSAVYLCASSDRAGSDTQYFGPGTRLTVL.

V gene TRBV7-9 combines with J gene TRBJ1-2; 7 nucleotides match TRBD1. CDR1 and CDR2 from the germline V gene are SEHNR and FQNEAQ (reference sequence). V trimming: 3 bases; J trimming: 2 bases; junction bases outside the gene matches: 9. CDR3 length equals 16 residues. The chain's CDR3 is CASSFALPGQNYGYTF. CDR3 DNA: TGTGCCAGCAGCTTCGCCTTACCGGGACAGAACTATGGCTACACCTTC.

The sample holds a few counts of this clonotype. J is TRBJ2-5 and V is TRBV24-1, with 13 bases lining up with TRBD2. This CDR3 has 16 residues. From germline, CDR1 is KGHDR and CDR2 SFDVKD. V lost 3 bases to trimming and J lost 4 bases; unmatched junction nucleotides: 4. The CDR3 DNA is TGTGCCACCAGTGATCCAAGGACTAGCGGGGGAGAGACCCAGTACTTC. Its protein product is CATSDPRTSGGETQYF.

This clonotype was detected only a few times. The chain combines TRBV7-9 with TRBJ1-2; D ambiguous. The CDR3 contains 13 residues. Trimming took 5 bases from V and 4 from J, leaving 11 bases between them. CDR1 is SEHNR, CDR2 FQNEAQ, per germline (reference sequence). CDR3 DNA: TGTGCCAGCAGCCTAGATGCGGGCTATGGCTACACCTTC. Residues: CASSLDAGYGYTF. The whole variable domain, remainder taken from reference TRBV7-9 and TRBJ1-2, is DTGVSQNPRHKITKRGQNVTFRCDPISEHNRLYWYRQTLGQGPEFLTYFQNEAQLEKSRLLSDRFSAERPKGSFSTLEIQRTEQGDSAMYLCASSLDAGYGYTFGSGTRLTVV.

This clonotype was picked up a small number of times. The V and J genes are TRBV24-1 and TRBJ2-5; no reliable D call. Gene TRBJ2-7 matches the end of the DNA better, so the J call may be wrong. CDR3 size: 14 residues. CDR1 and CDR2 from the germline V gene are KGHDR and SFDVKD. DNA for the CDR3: TGTGCCACCAGTGATTCCAAGAGGCCAGTCGAGCAGTACTTC. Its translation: CATSDSKRPVEQYF.